The source of this T cell receptor (beta chain) is a study of T cell responses to AZD1222 COVID-19 vaccine. General observations from the study: White British people made up most donors, females outnumbered males, and clonal diversity was possibly underestimated. Elevations in Spike-specific TCR breadth and depth followed administration of two AZD1222 doses. Nearly half of spike-specific TCRs reportedly go after variant regions that carry no mutations. Baseline testing showed seropositivity in only six AZD1222 recipients.

Libraries were prepared by immunoSEQ multiplex PCR; TCRdb keeps only in-frame clonotypes and omits some of them. This sample yields some 130,000 clones, of which roughly 82% are seen a single time; approximately 4% belongs to the top ten. Concerning this clone: Its antigen is undetermined.

The CDR3 has 15 residues. V lost 0 bases, J lost 1 base, and 9 bases lay in between. From germline, CDR1 is SGHRS and CDR2 YFSETQ. Sequences were derived from peripheral blood, sampled on day 0 of AZD1222 vaccination. The J gene is TRBJ2-3, the V gene TRBV5-1; D uncertain. The origin of this receptor is an adult in good health. The CDR3 bases are TGCGCCAGCAGCTTGGGGCATTCTGGCACAGATACGCAGTATTTT. Encoded protein: CASSLGHSGTDTQYF. The complete variable domain, with remaining parts taken from reference TRBV5-1 and TRBJ2-3, reads KAGVTQTPRYLIKTRGQQVTLSCSPISGHRSVSWYQQTPGQGLQFLFEYFSETQRNKGNFPGRFSGRQFSNSRSEMNVSTLELGDSALYLCASSLGHSGTDTQYFGPGTRLTVL.